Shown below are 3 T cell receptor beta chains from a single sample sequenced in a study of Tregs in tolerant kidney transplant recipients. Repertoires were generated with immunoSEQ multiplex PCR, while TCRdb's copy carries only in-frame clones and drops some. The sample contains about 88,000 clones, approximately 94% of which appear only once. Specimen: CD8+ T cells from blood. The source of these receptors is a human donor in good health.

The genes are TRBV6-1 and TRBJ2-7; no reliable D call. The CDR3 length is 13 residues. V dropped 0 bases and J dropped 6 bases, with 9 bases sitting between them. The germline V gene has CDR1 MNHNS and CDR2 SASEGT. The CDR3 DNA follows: TGTGCCAGCAGTGAAGCACAGCCAGGCGAGCAGTACTTC. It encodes CASSEAQPGEQYF.

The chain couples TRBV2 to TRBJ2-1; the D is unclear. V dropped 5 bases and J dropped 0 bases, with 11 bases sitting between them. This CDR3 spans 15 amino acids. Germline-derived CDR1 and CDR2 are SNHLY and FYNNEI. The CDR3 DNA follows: TGTGCCAGCAGTATGACCCCGAGCTCCTACAATGAGCAGTTCTTC. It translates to CASSMTPSSYNEQFF.

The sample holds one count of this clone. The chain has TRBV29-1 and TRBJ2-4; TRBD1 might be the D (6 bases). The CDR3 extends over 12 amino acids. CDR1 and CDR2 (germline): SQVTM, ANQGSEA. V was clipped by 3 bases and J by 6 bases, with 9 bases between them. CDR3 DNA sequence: TGCAGCGTTGACGCAGGGGCAAACATTCAGTACTTC. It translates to CSVDAGANIQYF.